These T cell receptor beta chains were read from a single sample in a study of blood T cells in healthy people across ages. TCRdb processed the 5' RACE reads anew with MiXCR; each CDR3 protein has one entry. The sample yields hundreds of thousands of distinct CDR3 sequences, around 46% seen once. Sequenced: blood. The receptors were gathered from a man aged 25-45 years in good health. CDR3s include the opening cysteine and the closing phenylalanine or tryptophan. The order of the fields is clone size, J gene, V gene, D gene, CDR3 DNA, CDR3 protein. A D gene is named only where the DNA matches it firmly. Clone size is given for some rows only: seen once, a few or many times, or a class if the clone is expanded.

clone_size: -; j_call: TRBJ2-3; v_call: TRBV24-1; d_call: -; cdr3_nt: TGTGCCACCAGGGGTACGAGGACAGATACGCAGTATTTT; cdr3_aa: CATRGTRTDTQYF
clone_size: -; j_call: TRBJ1-6; v_call: TRBV28; d_call: -; cdr3_nt: TGTGCCAGCACCCAAGAGTTGAGCTCCTATAATTCACCCCTCCACTTT; cdr3_aa: CASTQELSSYNSPLHF
clone_size: -; j_call: TRBJ1-5; v_call: TRBV27; d_call: -; cdr3_nt: TGTGCCAGCATCCCCCCTCACGGGCTTAAGCCCCAGCATTTT; cdr3_aa: CASIPPHGLKPQHF
clone_size: -; j_call: TRBJ2-5; v_call: TRBV12-3/TRBV12-4; d_call: -; cdr3_nt: TGTGCCAGCACCGTGGACGAGAAAGAGACCCAGTACTTC; cdr3_aa: CASTVDEKETQYF
clone_size: -; j_call: TRBJ2-7; v_call: TRBV20-1; d_call: TRBD1; cdr3_nt: TGCAGTGTCCCGGGACAGGGGGAGCCCTACGAGCAGTACTTC; cdr3_aa: CSVPGQGEPYEQYF
clone_size: -; j_call: TRBJ1-5; v_call: TRBV7-6; d_call: TRBD1; cdr3_nt: TGTGCCAGCAGCACAGGACAGGGAACTCAGCCCCAGCATTTT; cdr3_aa: CASSTGQGTQPQHF
clone_size: -; j_call: TRBJ2-2; v_call: TRBV6-1; d_call: -; cdr3_nt: TGTGCCAGCGGGGGCCGGGAGCTGTTTTTT; cdr3_aa: CASGGRELFF
clone_size: -; j_call: TRBJ2-1; v_call: TRBV7-2; d_call: TRBD2; cdr3_nt: TGTGCCAGCAGCTTAGTTCCTCCGCGGCTAGCGGGGATTGAGCAGTTCTTC; cdr3_aa: CASSLVPPRLAGIEQFF
clone_size: few; j_call: TRBJ2-7; v_call: TRBV4-3; d_call: -; cdr3_nt: TGCGCCAGCAGCCAAGTAAGGGGAGACAGGCGGACGTACGAGCAGTACTTC; cdr3_aa: CASSQVRGDRRTYEQYF
clone_size: few; j_call: TRBJ1-2; v_call: TRBV5-1; d_call: -; cdr3_nt: TGCGCCAGCAGCCAGGACAGTTCAACTAACTATGGCTACACCTTC; cdr3_aa: CASSQDSSTNYGYTF
clone_size: -; j_call: TRBJ1-5; v_call: TRBV3-1; d_call: -; cdr3_nt: TGTGCCAGCAGCCAAGATATGACGGGGAATCAGCCCCAGCATTTT; cdr3_aa: CASSQDMTGNQPQHF
clone_size: few; j_call: TRBJ2-4; v_call: TRBV5-6; d_call: -; cdr3_nt: TGTGCCAGCAGCTTGGACAGACTCACGCTAGCCAAAAACATTCAGTACTTC; cdr3_aa: CASSLDRLTLAKNIQYF
clone_size: -; j_call: TRBJ2-7; v_call: TRBV29-1; d_call: -; cdr3_nt: TGCAGCGTCACCAGGCAGGAACGCTACGAGCAGTACTTC; cdr3_aa: CSVTRQERYEQYF
clone_size: -; j_call: TRBJ1-5; v_call: TRBV12-3/TRBV12-4; d_call: TRBD1; cdr3_nt: TGTGCCAGCAGCCTGGACAGGGGCGTAAGGCAGCCCCAGCATTTT; cdr3_aa: CASSLDRGVRQPQHF
clone_size: -; j_call: TRBJ2-5; v_call: TRBV12-3/TRBV12-4; d_call: TRBD1; cdr3_nt: TGTGCCAGCAGACGGACAGGGGGCTGGATGGAGACCCAGTACTTC; cdr3_aa: CASRRTGGWMETQYF
clone_size: -; j_call: TRBJ2-3; v_call: TRBV7-6; d_call: -; cdr3_nt: TGTGCCAGCAGCTTAGCGCTGAGTGAGGACGGCCAATTGGGAGATACGCAGTATTTT; cdr3_aa: CASSLALSEDGQLGDTQYF
clone_size: few; j_call: TRBJ1-4; v_call: TRBV20-1; d_call: TRBD1; cdr3_nt: TGCAGTGCCTCCCAGGGGGGGGGTGCTAATGAAAAACTGTTTTTT; cdr3_aa: CSASQGGGANEKLFF
clone_size: few; j_call: TRBJ1-2; v_call: TRBV10-3; d_call: -; cdr3_nt: TGTGCCATCAGTGAGTCTAACAGGGCCGGTTTGAGTGGCTACACCTTC; cdr3_aa: CAISESNRAGLSGYTF
clone_size: few; j_call: TRBJ2-1; v_call: TRBV6-2/TRBV6-3; d_call: -; cdr3_nt: TGTGCCAGCACCCTGGGGCCCCCTGAGCAGTTCTTC; cdr3_aa: CASTLGPPEQFF
clone_size: -; j_call: TRBJ2-6; v_call: TRBV28; d_call: -; cdr3_nt: TGTGCCAGCAGTTTGGCGTCAGCCAACCCTGGGGCCAACGTCCTGACTTTC; cdr3_aa: CASSLASANPGANVLTF
clone_size: -; j_call: TRBJ2-1; v_call: TRBV3-1; d_call: TRBD1; cdr3_nt: TGTGCCAGCATCCGACCCGGACAGGGCTTTAAAGATGAGCAGTTCTTC; cdr3_aa: CASIRPGQGFKDEQFF
clone_size: -; j_call: TRBJ2-7; v_call: TRBV20-1; d_call: -; cdr3_nt: TGCAGTGCTAGAGCCTGGGTAGATGAGCAGTACTTC; cdr3_aa: CSARAWVDEQYF
clone_size: -; j_call: TRBJ2-3; v_call: TRBV28; d_call: TRBD2; cdr3_nt: TGTGCCAGCAGCCGAGGGACTAGCGGGGGGGTGAAAGATACGCAGTATTTT; cdr3_aa: CASSRGTSGGVKDTQYF
clone_size: -; j_call: TRBJ2-7; v_call: TRBV4-2; d_call: -; cdr3_nt: TGTGCCAGCAGCCAAGATAGGACGGCCTTCGACGAGCAGTACTTC; cdr3_aa: CASSQDRTAFDEQYF
clone_size: -; j_call: TRBJ2-7; v_call: TRBV6-6; d_call: TRBD2; cdr3_nt: TGTGCCAGCAGTCCCGGGGAAGAGCGGGGGCCGACCTACGAGCAGTACTTC; cdr3_aa: CASSPGEERGPTYEQYF
clone_size: -; j_call: TRBJ2-7; v_call: TRBV9; d_call: TRBD1; cdr3_nt: TGTGCCAGCAGCGACAGGGACAGACCCTACGAGCAGTACTTC; cdr3_aa: CASSDRDRPYEQYF
clone_size: -; j_call: TRBJ2-1; v_call: TRBV27; d_call: -; cdr3_nt: TGTGCCAGCAGTTTCTCGGACGGCGGGGTCTACAATGAGCAGTTCTTC; cdr3_aa: CASSFSDGGVYNEQFF
clone_size: once; j_call: TRBJ2-2; v_call: TRBV19; d_call: -; cdr3_nt: TGTGCCAGTAGTTCCGACTCCGCCCGGTACACCGGGGAGCTGTTTTTT; cdr3_aa: CASSSDSARYTGELFF
clone_size: once; j_call: TRBJ1-4; v_call: TRBV5-1; d_call: -; cdr3_nt: TGCGCCAGCAGCTTTTTGGGGGGGGATGAAAAACTGTTTTTT; cdr3_aa: CASSFLGGDEKLFF
clone_size: few; j_call: TRBJ2-5; v_call: TRBV3-1; d_call: -; cdr3_nt: TGTGCCAGCAGCCAAGATGGACTGGGGGAGACCCAGTACTTC; cdr3_aa: CASSQDGLGETQYF
clone_size: -; j_call: TRBJ1-2; v_call: TRBV29-1; d_call: -; cdr3_nt: TGCAGCGTTGTGGCCAGTGAGAACTATGGCTACACCTTC; cdr3_aa: CSVVASENYGYTF
clone_size: -; j_call: TRBJ1-2; v_call: TRBV7-9; d_call: -; cdr3_nt: TGTGCCAGCAGCTTAGTGGGTCAGGTCTCGCTTTATGGCTACACCTTC; cdr3_aa: CASSLVGQVSLYGYTF
clone_size: few; j_call: TRBJ2-7; v_call: TRBV11-2; d_call: -; cdr3_nt: TGTGCCAGCAGTCTTGGGGTTCTCGAGCAGTACTTC; cdr3_aa: CASSLGVLEQYF
clone_size: -; j_call: TRBJ1-4; v_call: TRBV21-1; d_call: -; cdr3_nt: TGTGCCAGCAGCTACAACTTCCGAGTTAATGAAAAACTGTTTTTT; cdr3_aa: CASSYNFRVNEKLFF
clone_size: -; j_call: TRBJ2-3; v_call: TRBV20-1; d_call: TRBD2; cdr3_nt: TGCAGTGTGCAAGCGGGGGGGCCATCAGATACGCAGTATTTT; cdr3_aa: CSVQAGGPSDTQYF
clone_size: -; j_call: TRBJ2-1; v_call: TRBV2; d_call: TRBD2; cdr3_nt: TGTGCCATCCTTACGGCGGGGACTAGCGGGGGGGGTACCTACAATGAGCAGTTCTTC; cdr3_aa: CAILTAGTSGGGTYNEQFF
clone_size: -; j_call: TRBJ1-1; v_call: TRBV6-6; d_call: TRBD1; cdr3_nt: TGTGCCTGCAATGAGGGGGCGTACACTGAAGCTTTCTTT; cdr3_aa: CACNEGAYTEAFF
clone_size: -; j_call: TRBJ2-1; v_call: TRBV9; d_call: -; cdr3_nt: TGTGCCAGCAGCGGCCCTCTGTCATACAATGAGCAGTTCTTC; cdr3_aa: CASSGPLSYNEQFF
clone_size: few; j_call: TRBJ2-7; v_call: TRBV24-1; d_call: TRBD2; cdr3_nt: TGTGCCACCAGTGGGACTAGCGGGTACGAGCAGTACTTC; cdr3_aa: CATSGTSGYEQYF
clone_size: -; j_call: TRBJ2-7; v_call: TRBV27; d_call: TRBD2; cdr3_nt: TGTGCCAGCCTACCTGCGGGAGAGATGGGCGAGCAGTACTTC; cdr3_aa: CASLPAGEMGEQYF
clone_size: -; j_call: TRBJ2-6; v_call: TRBV27; d_call: -; cdr3_nt: TGTGCCAGCAGTCCCCGACAGTCGCCCTCTGGGGCCAACGTCCTGACTTTC; cdr3_aa: CASSPRQSPSGANVLTF
clone_size: -; j_call: TRBJ2-7; v_call: TRBV28; d_call: TRBD2; cdr3_nt: TGTGCCAGCACCGATAGCGGGGGGTCCTACGAGCAGTACTTC; cdr3_aa: CASTDSGGSYEQYF